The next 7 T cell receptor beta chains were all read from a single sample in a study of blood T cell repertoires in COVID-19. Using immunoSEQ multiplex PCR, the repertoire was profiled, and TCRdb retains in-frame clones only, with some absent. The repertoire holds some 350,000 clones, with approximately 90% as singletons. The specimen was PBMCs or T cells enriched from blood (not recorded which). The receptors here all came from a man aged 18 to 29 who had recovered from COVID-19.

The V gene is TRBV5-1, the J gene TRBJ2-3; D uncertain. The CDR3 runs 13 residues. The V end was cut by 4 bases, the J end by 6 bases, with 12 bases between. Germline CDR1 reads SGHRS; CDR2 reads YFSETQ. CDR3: CASSLLASDTQYF. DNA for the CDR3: TGCGCCAGCAGCCTCCTGGCTTCCGATACGCAGTATTTT.

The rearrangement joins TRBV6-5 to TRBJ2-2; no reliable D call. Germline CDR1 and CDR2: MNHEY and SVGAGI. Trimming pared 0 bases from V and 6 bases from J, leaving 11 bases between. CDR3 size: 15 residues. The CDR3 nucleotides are TGTGCCAGCAGTTACTCGTTCCCCCCCGCCGGGGAGCTGTTTTTT. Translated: CASSYSFPPAGELFF.

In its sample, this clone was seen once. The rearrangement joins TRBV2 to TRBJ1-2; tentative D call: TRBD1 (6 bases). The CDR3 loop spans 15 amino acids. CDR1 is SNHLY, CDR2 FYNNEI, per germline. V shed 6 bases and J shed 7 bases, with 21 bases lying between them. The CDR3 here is CASRAPWQGSFGYTF. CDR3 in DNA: TGTGCCAGCAGGGCCCCTTGGCAGGGGAGTTTTGGCTACACCTTC.

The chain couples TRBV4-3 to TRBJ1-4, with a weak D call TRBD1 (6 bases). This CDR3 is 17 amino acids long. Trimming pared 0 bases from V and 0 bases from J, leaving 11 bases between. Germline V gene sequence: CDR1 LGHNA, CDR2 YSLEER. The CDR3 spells CASSQEQGSATNEKLFF. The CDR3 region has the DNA TGCGCCAGCAGCCAAGAGCAGGGGTCGGCAACTAATGAAAAACTGTTTTTT.

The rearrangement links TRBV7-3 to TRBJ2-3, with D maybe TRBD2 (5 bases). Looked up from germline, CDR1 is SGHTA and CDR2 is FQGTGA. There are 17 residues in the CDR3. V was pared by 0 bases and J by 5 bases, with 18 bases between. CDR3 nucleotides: TGTGCCAGCAGCTTAACCGGGATAGGGCAGCAAGAAGATACGCAGTATTTT. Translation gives CASSLTGIGQQEDTQYF. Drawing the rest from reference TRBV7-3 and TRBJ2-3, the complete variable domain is GAGVSQTPSNKVTEKGKYVELRCDPISGHTALYWYRQSLGQGPEFLIYFQGTGAADDSGLPNDRFFAVRPEGSVSTLKIQRTERGDSAVYLCASSLTGIGQQEDTQYFGPGTRLTVL.

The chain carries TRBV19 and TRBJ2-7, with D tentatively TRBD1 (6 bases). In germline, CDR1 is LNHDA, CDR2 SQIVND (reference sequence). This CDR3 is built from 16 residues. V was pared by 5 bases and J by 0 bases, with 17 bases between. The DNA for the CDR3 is TGTGCCAGTAGTCACTCCGGGACACTTAGCTCCTACGAGCAGTACTTC. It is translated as CASSHSGTLSSYEQYF.

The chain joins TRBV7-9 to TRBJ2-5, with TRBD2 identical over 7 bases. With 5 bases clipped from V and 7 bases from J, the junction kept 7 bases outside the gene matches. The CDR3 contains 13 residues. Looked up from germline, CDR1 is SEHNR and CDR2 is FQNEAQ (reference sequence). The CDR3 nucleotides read TGTGCCAGCAGCACTAGCGCGCGGTTGACCCAGTACTTC. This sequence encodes CASSTSARLTQYF.